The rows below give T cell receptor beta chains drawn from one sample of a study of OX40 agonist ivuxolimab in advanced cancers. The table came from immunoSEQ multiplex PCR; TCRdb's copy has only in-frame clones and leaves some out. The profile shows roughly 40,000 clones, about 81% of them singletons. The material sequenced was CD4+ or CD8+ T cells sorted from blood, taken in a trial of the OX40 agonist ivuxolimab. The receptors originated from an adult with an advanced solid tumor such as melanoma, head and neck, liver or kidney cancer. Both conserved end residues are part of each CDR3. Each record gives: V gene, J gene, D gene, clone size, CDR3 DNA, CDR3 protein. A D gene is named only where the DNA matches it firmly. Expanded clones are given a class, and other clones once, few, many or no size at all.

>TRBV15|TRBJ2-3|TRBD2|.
TGTGCCACCAGCAGAGATCTACGGCGGGAGCTCACAGATACGCAGTATTTT
CATSRDLRRELTDTQYF
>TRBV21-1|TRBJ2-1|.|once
TGTGCCGCCCGGGGTAACTCCTACAATGAGCAGTTCTTC
CAARGNSYNEQFF
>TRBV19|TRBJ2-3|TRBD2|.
TGTGCCAGTAGAACGGGACTAGCGGGAGGAGAAGATACGCAGTATTTT
CASRTGLAGGEDTQYF
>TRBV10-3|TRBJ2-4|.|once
TGTGCCATCAGTGAGGGCAAAAACATTCAGTACTTC
CAISEGKNIQYF
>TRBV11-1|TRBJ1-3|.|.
TGTGCCAGCAGCCCTCCTGGCACAGGCAGCTCTGGAAACACCATATATTTT
CASSPPGTGSSGNTIYF
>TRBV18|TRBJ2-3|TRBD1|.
TGTGCCAGCTCACCAGGCAGGGGGTATACGCAGTATTTT
CASSPGRGYTQYF
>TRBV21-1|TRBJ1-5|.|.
TGTGCCAGCAGCAAAGTGGCAGGACAGCGCCCAGACGGCAATCAGCCCCAGCATTTT
CASSKVAGQRPDGNQPQHF
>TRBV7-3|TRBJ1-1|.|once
TGTGCCAGCAGCTTAAGAGCAGGGACGAACACTGAAGCTTTCTTT
CASSLRAGTNTEAFF
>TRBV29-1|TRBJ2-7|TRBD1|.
TGCAGCGTTGAAACAGGGGTCGAGCAGTACTTC
CSVETGVEQYF
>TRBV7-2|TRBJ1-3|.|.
TGTGCCAGCAGCGAAGGCCCTGGAAACACCATATATTTT
CASSEGPGNTIYF
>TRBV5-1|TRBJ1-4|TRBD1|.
TGCGCCAGCAGCTTGGAGTTACGTGGGACAGGGGATGAAAAACTGTTTTTT
CASSLELRGTGDEKLFF
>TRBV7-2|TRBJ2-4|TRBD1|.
TGTGCCAGCAGCCCCCGGACAGGGCACATTCAGTACTTC
CASSPRTGHIQYF